Following are 24 T cell receptor beta chains from one sample sequenced in a study of control samples from healthy donors and cancer patients (dated by TCRdb to 2018 to 2021). Libraries were constructed by the immunoSEQ multiplex PCR assay. The source is immuneACCESS, and TCRdb retained only in-frame sequences with V and J called. Part of the clones is not carried over; for the studies checked, unresolved V genes explain less than half of this, and the remainder is unexplained. The sample table holds 90,000 to 95,000 clones, of which just under 85% were seen once. Jointly, the top ten make up 19% of the sample. The specimen was blood. Receptors originate from a man younger than 45 in good health.

The chain has TRBV25-1 and TRBJ1-2; D is undetermined. V was trimmed by 5 bases and J by 0 bases, leaving 13 bases between them. The CDR3 is 15 amino acids. The germline V gene encodes CDR1 MGHDK and CDR2 SYGVNS. The CDR3 is CASSPRGRTNYGYTF. CDR3 coding DNA: TGTGCCAGCAGTCCCCGAGGGCGTACTAACTATGGCTACACCTTC.

The V gene is TRBV4-2, the J gene TRBJ2-2, with TRBD2 matching over 9 bases. CDR1 is LGHNA, CDR2 YNFKEQ, per germline. V lost 0 bases, J lost 0 bases, and 8 bases stayed unmatched. There are 19 residues in the CDR3. The CDR3 DNA is TGTGCCAGCAGCCAAGATAAGCGGGGGGTCTACACGAACACCGGGGAGCTGTTTTTT. Translating gives CASSQDKRGVYTNTGELFF.

This sequence joins TRBV5-1 and TRBJ2-3, with 9 positions matching TRBD2. The CDR3 is 17 residues long. Trimming cost V 4 bases and J 1 base; bases outside gene matches: 10. CDR1 and CDR2 (germline): SGHRS, YFSETQ. The CDR3 sequence is CASSPEGLARGTDTQYF. The CDR3 bases are TGCGCCAGCAGCCCGGAGGGACTAGCAAGGGGCACAGATACGCAGTATTTT.

The chain combines TRBV6-4 with TRBJ1-6; 7 bases line up with TRBD1. Trimming took 5 bases from V and 8 from J; bases not matched to a gene: 6. Germline V gene data show CDR1 as MRHNA and CDR2 as SNTAGT. The CDR3 length is 14 residues. Here the CDR3 DNA reads TGTGCCAGCAGTTCGACAGGGATTGATTCACCCCTCCACTTT. Its translation: CASSSTGIDSPLHF.

The chain has TRBV18 and TRBJ2-3; D may be TRBD2 (5 bases). V lost 3 bases and J 1 base, leaving 17 bases between the germline ends. Germline V gene lookup returns CDR1 KGHSH and CDR2 LQKENI. The CDR3 consists of 17 residues. CDR3 loop: CASSPRGTGLGTDTQYF. In nucleotides, the CDR3 is TGTGCCAGCTCACCCCGAGGCACGGGGTTGGGCACAGATACGCAGTATTTT.

As regards this clone: Other DNA sequences of this sample code for an identical CDR3. The chain uses TRBV5-1 and TRBJ1-3; TRBD1 matches at 9 bases. This CDR3 has 14 residues. Germline trimming cut 4 bases from V and 4 bases from J; bases unmatched to any gene: 3. Germline loops: CDR1 SGHRS, CDR2 YFSETQ. Written as DNA, the CDR3 is TGCGCCAGCAGCCCGGGACAGGGCGGAAACACCATATATTTT. Amino acids: CASSPGQGGNTIYF. Together with reference TRBV5-1 and TRBJ1-3, the CDR3 gives the full variable domain: KAGVTQTPRYLIKTRGQQVTLSCSPISGHRSVSWYQQTPGQGLQFLFEYFSETQRNKGNFPGRFSGRQFSNSRSEMNVSTLELGDSALYLCASSPGQGGNTIYFGEGSWLTVV.

The gene calls are TRBV5-5 and TRBJ2-6; D remains unclear. Germline V CDR1 and CDR2: SGHKS, YYEKEE (reference sequence). CDR3 length: 17 amino acids. Between the trimmed V and J ends, which lost 4 bases and 0 bases, there was a span of 14 bases. CDR3 nucleotides: TGTGCCAGCAGCCCGGACGGCAAACTCTCTGGGGCCAACGTCCTGACTTTC. It is translated as CASSPDGKLSGANVLTF.

Only a few counts were recorded for this clone. V usage is TRBV29-1 and J usage is TRBJ2-1; 10 positions match TRBD1. Germline CDR1 is SQVTM and CDR2 is ANQGSEA. This CDR3 contains 14 residues. The J segment lost 6 bases and the V segment lost 6 bases, leaving 8 bases of the junction unmatched. CDR3: CSVEKGQGPNEQFF. For the CDR3, the DNA is TGCAGCGTCGAGAAGGGACAGGGGCCCAATGAGCAGTTCTTC.

The chain recombines TRBV19 with TRBJ2-3; 7 bases are a match to TRBD2. V was pared by 3 bases and J by 0 bases, with 6 bases of the junction left unmatched. The CDR3 extends over 16 amino acids. Germline V gene data show CDR1 as LNHDA and CDR2 as SQIVND (reference sequence). Here the CDR3 reads CASSIYGGWSTDTQYF. CDR3 in DNA: TGTGCCAGTAGTATTTACGGGGGGTGGAGCACAGATACGCAGTATTTT.

This clone was detected once. The chain uses TRBV5-4 and TRBJ2-4; 9 bases are shared with TRBD1. CDR1 and CDR2 (germline): SGHNT, YYREEE (reference sequence). Trimming cost V 4 bases and J 6 bases; bases outside gene matches: 11. The CDR3 sequence is 16 residues long. The CDR3 DNA follows: TGTGCCAGCAGCCACAACAGGGGGCAGGATATAAACATTCAGTACTTC. Protein sequence: CASSHNRGQDINIQYF.

The chain recombines TRBV24-1 with TRBJ2-1; the D is unclear. This CDR3 has 17 amino acids. The V and J ends lost 3 bases and 0 bases respectively, with 14 bases between them. The V gene's germline CDR1 is KGHDR and CDR2 SFDVKD. The CDR3 DNA reads TGTGCCACCAGTGATGCCTTCAAGGCGCTCTCCTACAATGAGCAGTTCTTC. Its protein is CATSDAFKALSYNEQFF.

This rearrangement joins TRBV12-5 to TRBJ1-1, with no clear D. From germline, CDR1 is LGHNT and CDR2 FRNRAP. The CDR3 runs 13 residues. V was clipped by 7 bases and J by 5 bases, with 14 bases between them. CDR3 sequence: CASDPGRRTEAFF. CDR3 coding DNA: TGTGCTAGTGACCCCGGGAGGAGGACTGAAGCTTTCTTT.

The gene calls are TRBV19 and TRBJ1-3, with D perhaps matching TRBD1 (5 bases). Trimming stripped 4 bases from V and 3 bases from J, with 16 bases between. CDR3 size: 16 residues. CDR1 LNHDA and CDR2 SQIVND come from the germline V gene (reference sequence). CDR3 DNA sequence: TGTGCCAGTAGTAACGTCGGGACGTCGGTTGGAAACACCATATATTTT. This codes for CASSNVGTSVGNTIYF.

The CDR3 here is CASSRTGTNSGNTIYF. In DNA form, the CDR3 reads TGTGCCAGCTCACGAACCGGGACAAACTCTGGAAACACCATATATTTT. The chain is built from TRBV18 and TRBJ1-3; possibly TRBD1 for D (6 bases). Trimming removed 4 bases at V and 0 bases at J, with 13 bases between. Germline V lookup: CDR1 KGHSH, CDR2 LQKENI. This CDR3 spans 16 amino acids.

V is TRBV19 and J is TRBJ1-3, with 7 positions matching TRBD1. With V trimmed by 5 bases and J by 8 bases, 12 bases remained unmatched. Germline-derived CDR1 and CDR2 are LNHDA and SQIVND (reference sequence). This CDR3 contains 15 residues. CDR3 DNA: TGTGCCAGTAGTCCCGGAGGGGGCGCAGGGGACACCATATATTTT. Translated: CASSPGGGAGDTIYF.

This clone came up many times. V is TRBV6-5 and J is TRBJ1-5; D not resolved. There are 13 residues in the CDR3. The V and J ends lost 6 bases and 4 bases respectively, with 10 bases between them. CDR1 MNHEY and CDR2 SVGAGI come from the germline V gene. CDR3 bases: TGTGCCAGCAGCGATCAGGAGAATCAGCCCCAGCATTTT. Encoded protein: CASSDQENQPQHF.

This rearrangement joins TRBV20-1 to TRBJ1-4, with D uncertain. The V gene's germline CDR1 is DFQATT and CDR2 SNEGSKA (reference sequence). V was clipped by 3 bases and J by 5 bases, with 13 bases between them. This CDR3 is 14 amino acids long. The CDR3 DNA sequence: TGCAGTGCTAGTCCCCCGGGGTTCAATGAAAAACTGTTTTTT. This translates into CSASPPGFNEKLFF.

The rearrangement joins TRBV5-1 to TRBJ1-1; D uncertain. From germline, CDR1 is SGHRS and CDR2 YFSETQ. The CDR3 totals 12 residues. Trimming stripped 5 bases from V and 8 bases from J, with 13 bases between. In DNA, the CDR3 is TGCGCCAGCAGAGGGCCGAGACAAGAAGCTTTCTTT. Residues: CASRGPRQEAFF.

V usage is TRBV7-3 and J usage is TRBJ1-3; 10 bases fit TRBD1. The CDR3 has 13 amino acids. V gave up 5 bases and J gave up 8 bases; unmatched junction bases: 3. Germline V gene sequence: CDR1 SGHTA, CDR2 FQGTGA. CDR3 DNA sequence: TGTGCCAGCAGCCCGGGGACAGGGGACACCATATATTTT. Protein sequence: CASSPGTGDTIYF.

The chain recombines TRBV11-2 with TRBJ2-7; the D gene is possibly TRBD2 (7 bases). CDR1 is SGHAT, CDR2 FQNNGV, per germline. The length of the CDR3 is 14 residues. The V end was cut by 5 bases, the J end by 2 bases, with 13 bases between. CDR3 DNA sequence: TGTGCCAGCAGCCCTCCCGGGGGGCCCTACGAGCAGTACTTC. Residues: CASSPPGGPYEQYF.

The chain has TRBV11-3 and TRBJ2-3; the match to TRBD1 covers 8 bases. The CDR3 totals 13 residues. The V and J ends lost 5 bases and 6 bases, in that order; junction bases with no gene match: 4. Germline CDR1 and CDR2: SGHNT and YENEEA. CDR3 DNA sequence: TGTGCCAGCAGCCCCCGACAGGGGGATACGCAGTATTTT. Its translation: CASSPRQGDTQYF. Full variable domain (missing parts from reference TRBV11-3 and TRBJ2-3): EAGVVQSPRYKIIEKKQPVAFWCNPISGHNTLYWYLQNLGQGPELLIRYENEEAVDDSQLPKDRFSAERLKGVDSTLKIQPAELGDSAVYLCASSPRQGDTQYFGPGTRLTVL.

This chain uses TRBV6-5 with TRBJ1-1, with D possibly being TRBD1 (6 bases). Trimming removed 5 bases from V and 0 bases from J, with 10 bases in between. The CDR3 consists of 14 residues. Germline assignment: CDR1 MNHEY and CDR2 SVGAGI. The CDR3 DNA sequence: TGTGCCAGCAGTCGGACAGCCATGAACACTGAAGCTTTCTTT. As protein: CASSRTAMNTEAFF.

Written as DNA, the CDR3 is TGTGCCTGTCGCCGGGTGGGCTCCTACAATGAGCAGTTCTTC. Translating it yields CACRRVGSYNEQFF. The J gene is TRBJ2-1, the V gene TRBV30; D is unclear. Germline loops: CDR1 GTSNPN, CDR2 SVGIG (reference sequence). Trimming left V 6 bases short and J 0 bases short, with 12 bases between. This CDR3 contains 14 residues.

J is TRBJ2-1 and V is TRBV24-1, with D possibly matching TRBD1 (6 bases). The V gene's germline CDR1 is KGHDR and CDR2 SFDVKD. The CDR3 is 15 amino acids. V was shortened by 3 bases and J by 2 bases, with 10 bases between the two germline ends. CDR3: CATSDQGSPYNEQFF. In DNA form, the CDR3 reads TGTGCCACCAGTGATCAGGGGTCACCCTACAATGAGCAGTTCTTC.